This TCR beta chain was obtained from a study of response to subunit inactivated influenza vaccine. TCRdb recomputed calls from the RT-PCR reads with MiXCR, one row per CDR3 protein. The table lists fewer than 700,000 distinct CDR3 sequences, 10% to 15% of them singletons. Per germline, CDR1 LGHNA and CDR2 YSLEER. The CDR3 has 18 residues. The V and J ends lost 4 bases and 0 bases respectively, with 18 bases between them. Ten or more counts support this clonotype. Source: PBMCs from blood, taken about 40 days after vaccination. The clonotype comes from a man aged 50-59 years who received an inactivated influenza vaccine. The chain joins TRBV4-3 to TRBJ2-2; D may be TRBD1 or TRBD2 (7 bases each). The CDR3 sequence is CASSRGPGGGTNTGELFF. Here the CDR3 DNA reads TGCGCCAGCAGCCGGGGCCCAGGGGGAGGGACGAACACCGGGGAGCTGTTTTTT.